This record concerns one TCR beta chain sequence. This clonotype showed up many times. Its antigen target is currently unknown. Per-base qualities were not stored, and no clone one base away is much larger. The sample belongs to a study of regulatory T cells in long-lasting Graves disease (TCRdb year 2021). Regarding the complete study: In the newly diagnosed Graves' disease group, patients had been taking antithyroid drugs for less than 3 months. Peripheral blood TCR sequencing and RNA sequencing compared persistent Graves' disease patients with newly diagnosed Graves' disease patients. The study took place in China and was registered as a clinical trial. A total of around 35 samples were covered by TCR sequencing, comprising around 13 persistent and 20 newly diagnosed Graves' disease patients.

The intended sense of this specimen's time point label: newly diagnosed GD, antithyroid drugs for less than 3 months. For both TCR sequencing and RNA sequencing, RNA was extracted from PBMCs using TRIzol. The diagnosis of Graves' disease was made according to American Thyroid Association guidelines. The patients came from an endocrinology department in Xi'an, China. Each patient gave about 8.1 milliliters of peripheral blood, collected in an EDTA anticoagulant tube. Ficoll Paque Plus density gradient separation was used to isolate PBMCs, and no additional T cell sorting was done. An Agilent 2100 Bioanalyzer and agarose gel were used to assess RNA quality, and a NanoDrop 2000 was used to measure RNA concentration. What the research found in general, with its limitations: The authors noted that the small sample size was a limitation that may lower accuracy. Persistent Graves' disease patients showed lower TCR Shannon entropy and fewer highly expanded clones than newly diagnosed patients, suggesting clonal expansion. Peripheral blood alone was examined, since thyroid tissue, which constituted the primary lesion, could not be accessed. Sequencing and analysis were limited to the TCR beta chain. Persistent patients shared more public clonotypes among themselves (roughly 2,700) than newly diagnosed patients did (approximately 870).

Library method: multiplex PCR. The data were produced on an Illumina HiSeq 4000. iRepertoire HTBI primers and Arm-PCR amplification of CDR3 regions were used to construct TCR beta libraries. PCR products were gel purified before sequencing. As for how the authors treated the data: A total of roughly 58 TRBV and about 13 TRBJ segments were identified across samples and were used for gene usage analysis of CDR3 amino acid clonotypes. COPE and FqMerger were used to merge the filtered high-quality paired reads into contigs. BLAST was used to align contigs to IMGT TRBV, TRBD and TRBJ reference genes, and CDR3 was defined according to IMGT. Highly expanded clones were defined as clonotypes with a frequency above 0.1%. Shannon entropy was used to measure repertoire diversity, and the Gini coefficient was used to measure V-J evenness. A clonotype was considered public if more than one individual shared it. TCRdb trimmed the raw reads at Q25, called clones with MiXCR and kept productive beta chains. Rows matching on CDR3 protein sequence are summarized as one entry with the most common DNA and genes. It is TCRdb's table, rather than the study itself, that gives the V and J calls and clone size. The sample data list 450,000 to 600,000 distinct CDR3 sequences, and about 14% of these were observed just once. In total, the top ten clones hold roughly a tenth of the sample.

This sample was also put to use in a study of T cells in Graves' hyperthyroidism and ophthalmopathy. Taken from the second paper: Stable Graves' hyperthyroidism was defined as the absence of progression to ophthalmopathy over 18 months of follow-up. The hyperthyroidism patients were between 18 and 65 years old and newly diagnosed, with a disease duration of less than 2 months. Exclusion was applied to patients with uncontrolled infections, other autoimmune diseases, pregnancy or lactation. Diagnoses relied on clinical symptoms, serum thyroxine and TRAb, thyroid ultrasound and orbital computed tomography. A first-round RT-PCR of the TCR CDR3 used the HTBI primer set with the Qiagen OneStep RT-PCR kit. Blood samples also contained most of the expanded thyroid clonotypes (frequency above 0.001), which suggests that blood repertoires may reflect thyroid immune responses. Ophthalmopathy was separated from stable hyperthyroidism by a 13 V-J signature model, with 85% to 90% sensitivity and about 84% specificity obtained in cross-validation and 80%/75% obtained in testing. In validation, progression to ophthalmopathy was predicted by the model with almost 71% sensitivity and 72.22% specificity, a median of 6.5 months before onset. To identify TCR V-J signatures that set the groups apart, the researchers used a discovery cohort of 90 to 100 patients, made up of roughly 45 with Graves' ophthalmopathy and about 59 with stable Graves' hyperthyroidism. An independent validation cohort of around 19 hyperthyroidism patients and 15 or so patients who later progressed to ophthalmopathy tested prospective prediction of ophthalmopathy. The 100 discovery patients were divided at random into training and test sets in a 7:3 ratio. Thyroid tissue and blood T-cell repertoires from more than 5 Graves' hyperthyroidism patients were also compared in the study. After blood sampling, hyperthyroidism patients were treated with methimazole at a starting dose of 30 mg daily, and ophthalmopathy patients were treated with high-dose intravenous methylprednisolone. A second multiplex PCR round built the libraries, followed by size selection and purification. Libraries were sequenced paired-end with 100 bp reads on an Illumina HiSeq2000. Raw data were processed with SOAPnuke, discarding reads with adapters, uncalled bases, mean Phred below 15, or no exact constant-primer or identifier match. High-quality paired reads were merged using COPE v1.2.5, and each unique nucleotide sequence was defined as a clonotype. Clonotypes were aligned to IMGT TRBV, TRBD and TRBJ reference segments using MiTCR v1.1. The analysis included only V-J combinations with a frequency above 0.0001, which together covered 98% to 99.2% of the repertoires. A TCS score was defined as the ratio of F50 (clonal expansion) to E x V (chaos), with BLOSUM62-based TCRdist applied between CDR3 peptides within each V-J. Welch's t-statistics and random forest reduced roughly 500 V-J features to 10 to 15, which were used in a naive Bayes classifier (R e1071). Sample size was not statistically predetermined, and investigators were not blinded to group allocation. The paper describes TCR Vbeta CDR3 sequencing of 130 to 150 peripheral blood samples, made up of fewer than 50 ophthalmopathy patients, 70 to 75 hyperthyroidism patients and roughly 17 progressor patients.

The sequencing here drew on peripheral blood mononuclear cells (PBMCs), taken at new diagnosis, from a patient treated with antithyroid drugs. The sequence came from a man between 25 and 39 years old with Graves disease. Donor details come from another sample of the same person, matched by shared clones.

The DNA sequence reads TGTGCCAGCAGTGAACCCCGGGACACCCAAGGGGACAATGAGCAGTTCTTC. It is translated as CASSEPRDTQGDNEQFF. The sequence links TRBV2 to TRBJ2-1; the best D guess is TRBD1, with 6 bases matching. Its CDR3 holds 17 amino acids, cysteine through phenylalanine. Kept here is only the CDR3 DNA, which spans 51 bases and is read in frame from base 1. Based on the germline V gene, the CDR1 and CDR2 sequences are SNHLY and FYNNEI. V lost 2 bases and J lost 5 bases; the stretch between them is 19 bases long. Outside the CDR3, residues come from the reference TRBV2 and TRBJ2-1 proteins, so the full variable domain is: EPEVTQTPSHQVTQMGQEVILRCVPISNHLYFYWYRQILGQKVEFLVSFYNNEISEKSEIFDDQFSVERPDGSNFTLKIRSTKLEDSAMYFCASSEPRDTQGDNEQFFGPGTRLTVL.